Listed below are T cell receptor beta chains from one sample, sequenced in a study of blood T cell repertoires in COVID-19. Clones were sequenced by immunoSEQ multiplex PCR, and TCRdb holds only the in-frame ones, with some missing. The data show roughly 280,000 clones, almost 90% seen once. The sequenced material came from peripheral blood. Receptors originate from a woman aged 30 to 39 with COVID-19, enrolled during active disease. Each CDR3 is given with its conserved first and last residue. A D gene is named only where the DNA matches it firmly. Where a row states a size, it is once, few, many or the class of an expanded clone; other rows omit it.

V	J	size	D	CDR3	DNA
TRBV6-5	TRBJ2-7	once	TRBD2	CASSSRGTSGKGEQYF	TGTGCCAGCAGTTCCCGGGGGACTAGCGGGAAAGGCGAGCAGTACTTC
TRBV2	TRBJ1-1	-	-	CASKQPSEAFF	TGTGCCAGCAAACAGCCTTCCGAAGCTTTCTTT
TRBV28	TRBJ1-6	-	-	CASRSLPISSPLHF	TGTGCCAGCAGGTCTCTCCCGATTAGTTCACCCCTCCACTTT
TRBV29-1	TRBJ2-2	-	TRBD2	CSTGLAGSTGELFF	TGCAGCACCGGACTAGCGGGGAGCACCGGGGAGCTGTTTTTT
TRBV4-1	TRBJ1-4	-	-	CASSQGLNEKLFF	TGCGCCAGCAGCCAAGGGCTGAATGAAAAACTGTTTTTT
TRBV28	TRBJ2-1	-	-	CASSTGTEQFF	TGTGCCAGCAGTACAGGGACTGAGCAGTTCTTC
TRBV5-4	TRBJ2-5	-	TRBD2	CASSLMAGEGETQYF	TGTGCCAGCAGCTTGATGGCGGGAGAGGGCGAGACCCAGTACTTC
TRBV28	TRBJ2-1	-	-	CASSLGGLAEYNEQFF	TGTGCCAGCAGCCTGGGGGGCCTAGCGGAATACAATGAGCAGTTCTTC
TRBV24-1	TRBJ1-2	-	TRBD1	CATSDGQGGNYGYTF	TGTGCCACCAGTGATGGACAGGGAGGAAACTATGGCTACACCTTC
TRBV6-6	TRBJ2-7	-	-	CASSRTEGSYEQYF	TGTGCCAGCAGCCGGACGGAGGGCAGCTACGAGCAGTACTTC
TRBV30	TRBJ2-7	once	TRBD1	CAWSVRPGQELNEQYF	TGTGCCTGGAGTGTACGGCCGGGACAGGAGTTGAACGAGCAGTACTTC
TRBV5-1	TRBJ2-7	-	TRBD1	CASSLDHRGYEQYF	TGCGCCAGCAGCTTGGATCACAGGGGGTACGAGCAGTACTTC
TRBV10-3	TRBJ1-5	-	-	CAIRATGNSNQPQHF	TGTGCCATCAGAGCAACAGGTAATAGCAATCAGCCCCAGCATTTT
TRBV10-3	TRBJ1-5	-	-	CAISPINQPQHF	TGTGCCATCAGCCCCATTAATCAGCCCCAGCATTTT
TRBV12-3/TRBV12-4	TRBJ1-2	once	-	CASRGLVYGYTF	TGTGCCAGCAGGGGGCTAGTCTATGGCTACACCTTC
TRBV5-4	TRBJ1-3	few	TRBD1	CASSLNQGAGNTIYF	TGTGCCAGCAGCTTGAATCAGGGGGCTGGAAACACCATATATTTT
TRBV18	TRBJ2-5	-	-	CASSEDQETQYF	TGTGCCAGCTCGGAGGACCAAGAGACCCAGTACTTC
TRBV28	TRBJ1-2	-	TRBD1	CASSSGTGGEAGYTF	TGTGCCAGCAGTTCTGGGACAGGGGGCGAAGCTGGCTACACCTTC
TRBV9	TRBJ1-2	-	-	CASSVDNRDGYTF	TGTGCCAGCAGCGTAGATAACAGGGATGGCTACACCTTC
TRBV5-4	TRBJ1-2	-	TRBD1	CASRQDRGAAYGYTF	TGTGCCAGCAGACAGGACAGGGGCGCAGCTTATGGCTACACCTTC
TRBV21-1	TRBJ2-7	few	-	CASSKAGRRGRCEQYF	TGTGCCAGCAGCAAAGCGGGGCGGAGGGGAAGATGCGAGCAGTACTTC
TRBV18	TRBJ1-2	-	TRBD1	CASSPARTGLQGNYGYTF	TGTGCCAGCTCACCCGCCCGGACAGGACTTCAGGGGAACTATGGCTACACCTTC
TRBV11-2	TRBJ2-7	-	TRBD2	CASSPRTSGFHEQYF	TGTGCCAGCAGCCCCCGGACTAGCGGGTTCCACGAGCAGTACTTC
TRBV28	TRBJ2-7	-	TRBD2	CASRAGTSGLEQYF	TGTGCCAGCAGAGCCGGGACTAGCGGACTCGAGCAGTACTTC
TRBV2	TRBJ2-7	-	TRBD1	CASSEAWTGKNFYEQYF	TGTGCCAGCAGTGAAGCGTGGACAGGGAAGAATTTCTACGAGCAGTACTTC
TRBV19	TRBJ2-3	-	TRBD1	CASRRTGGTSTDTQYF	TGTGCCAGTAGGCGAACAGGGGGCACCTCCACAGATACGCAGTATTTT
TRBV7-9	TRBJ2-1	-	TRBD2	CASSLAGGTVYNEQFF	TGTGCCAGCAGCTTGGCGGGAGGGACTGTATACAATGAGCAGTTCTTC
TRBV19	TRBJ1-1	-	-	CASSMAWANTEAFF	TGTGCCAGTAGTATGGCCTGGGCGAACACTGAAGCTTTCTTT
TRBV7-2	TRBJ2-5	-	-	CASTETGLSYGETQYF	TGTGCCAGCACCGAAACGGGACTGAGCTACGGGGAGACCCAGTACTTC
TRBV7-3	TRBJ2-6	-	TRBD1	CASSPFGTAPSGANVLTF	TGTGCCAGCAGCCCTTTCGGGACAGCCCCCTCTGGGGCCAACGTCCTGACTTTC
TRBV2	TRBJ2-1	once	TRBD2	CASSEGVGGWAEQFF	TGTGCCAGCAGTGAAGGAGTCGGGGGGTGGGCTGAGCAGTTCTTC
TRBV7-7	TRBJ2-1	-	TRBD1	CASSSTGASYNEQFF	TGTGCTAGCAGCTCCACAGGGGCCTCCTACAATGAGCAGTTCTTC
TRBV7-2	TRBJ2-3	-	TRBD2	CASSLDVTSGTDTQYF	TGTGCCAGCAGCTTAGATGTGACTAGCGGCACAGATACGCAGTATTTT
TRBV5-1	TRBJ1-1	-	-	CASSMTPEDTEAFF	TGCGCCAGCAGCATGACCCCGGAGGATACTGAAGCTTTCTTT
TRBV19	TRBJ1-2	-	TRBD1	CASRITGAGYGYTF	TGTGCCAGTAGAATCACAGGGGCGGGCTATGGCTACACCTTC
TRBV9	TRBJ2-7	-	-	CASSVGASYEQYF	TGTGCCAGCAGCGTAGGAGCCTCGTACGAGCAGTACTTC